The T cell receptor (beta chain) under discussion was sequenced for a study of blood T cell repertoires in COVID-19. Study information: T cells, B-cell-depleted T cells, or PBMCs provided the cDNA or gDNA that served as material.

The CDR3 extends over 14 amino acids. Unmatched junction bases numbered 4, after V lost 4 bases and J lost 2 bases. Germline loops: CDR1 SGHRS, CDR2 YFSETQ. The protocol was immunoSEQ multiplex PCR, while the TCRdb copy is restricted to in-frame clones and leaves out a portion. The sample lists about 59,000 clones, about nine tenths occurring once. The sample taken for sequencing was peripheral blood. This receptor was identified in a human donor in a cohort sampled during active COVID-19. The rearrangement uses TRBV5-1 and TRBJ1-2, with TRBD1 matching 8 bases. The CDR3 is CASSARDRNYGYTF. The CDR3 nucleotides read TGCGCCAGCAGCGCCCGGGACAGGAACTATGGCTACACCTTC. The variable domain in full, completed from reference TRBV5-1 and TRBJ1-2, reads KAGVTQTPRYLIKTRGQQVTLSCSPISGHRSVSWYQQTPGQGLQFLFEYFSETQRNKGNFPGRFSGRQFSNSRSEMNVSTLELGDSALYLCASSARDRNYGYTFGSGTRLTVV.